These 7 T cell receptor beta chains originate from one sample sequenced in a study of T cell responses to AZD1222 COVID-19 vaccine. Produced via immunoSEQ multiplex PCR; TCRdb's table is partial and in-frame only. The sample records more than 150,000 clones, approximately 90% being singletons. The material was peripheral blood, obtained 28 days after the second AZD1222 dose. The source is an adult who received the AZD1222 COVID-19 vaccine.

The CDR3 region has the DNA TGTGCCAGTAGAACATTTTTGGGGACGAAGCATTCACCCCTCCACTTT. Translated, it gives CASRTFLGTKHSPLHF. J is TRBJ1-6 and V is TRBV19; D perhaps matches TRBD1 (5 bases). The CDR3 has 16 amino acids. CDR1 and CDR2 from the germline V gene are LNHDA and SQIVND (reference sequence). V was trimmed by 6 bases and J by 8 bases, leaving 20 bases between them.

In the case of this clone: Other nucleotide sequences from this sample produce the same CDR3. The chain has TRBV27 and TRBJ2-5; D remains ambiguous. The CDR3 sequence is 14 residues long. Trimming pared 0 bases from V and 1 base from J, leaving 6 bases between. CDR1 and CDR2 (germline): MNHEY, SMNVEV (reference sequence). The CDR3: CASSLSPAQETQYF. CDR3 sequence (DNA): TGTGCCAGCAGTTTATCACCCGCCCAAGAGACCCAGTACTTC.

J is TRBJ1-2 and V is TRBV7-3, with D possibly TRBD1 on 6 matching bases. Trimming removed 5 bases from V and 8 bases from J, with 18 bases in between. Germline V lookup: CDR1 SGHTA, CDR2 FQGTGA. The CDR3 runs 14 residues. CDR3 sequence reads: CASSPRGPGGGYTF. The CDR3 nucleotides are TGTGCCAGCAGCCCCAGGGGACCTGGGGGAGGCTACACCTTC.

This rearrangement joins TRBV6-5 to TRBJ1-2, with 7 bases identical to TRBD1. In germline, CDR1 is MNHEY, CDR2 SVGAGI. The CDR3 covers 15 residues. V shed 0 bases and J 8 bases; nucleotides not matched to a gene: 9. CDR3 DNA sequence: TGTGCCAGCAGTTACTCCGCAGGGGGGGCCTACGGCTACACCTTC. Translating gives CASSYSAGGAYGYTF.

The V call is TRBV18, the J call TRBJ1-3, with 9 bases matching TRBD1. The CDR3 has 16 amino acids. The V gene's germline CDR1 is KGHSH and CDR2 LQKENI. V was pared by 4 bases and J by 0 bases, with 4 bases of the junction left unmatched. The CDR3 protein is CASSLDRGYSGNTIYF. As DNA, the CDR3 is TGTGCCAGCTCACTGGACAGGGGATACTCTGGAAACACCATATATTTT.

This clone has a handful of counts. The CDR3 coding sequence is TGTGCCAGCAGCCCACTAGCGCCGATCTCCTACGAGCAGTACTTC. Translating gives CASSPLAPISYEQYF. The V and J genes are TRBV7-9 and TRBJ2-7; 7 nucleotides agree with TRBD2. Unmatched junction bases numbered 7, after V lost 5 bases and J lost 0 bases. The CDR3 covers 15 residues. Germline V gene lookup returns CDR1 SEHNR and CDR2 FQNEAQ (reference sequence).

The J gene is TRBJ1-1, the V gene TRBV28; D is possibly TRBD1 (5 bases). V was clipped by 1 base and J by 0 bases, with 12 bases between them. Germline CDR1 MDHEN, CDR2 SYDVKM. This CDR3 region has 16 residues. The CDR3 sequence is CASSLSYDSMNTEAFF. The DNA of the CDR3 is TGTGCCAGCAGTTTATCATATGACAGCATGAACACTGAAGCTTTCTTT.